This record looks at one TCR beta chain sequence and its context. Antigen: not known. The same CDR3 is also encoded by other DNA sequences in this sample. The CDR3 runs 15 residues. V lost 4 bases and J lost 2; bases outside the gene matches: 3. Germline CDR1 is SGHTA and CDR2 is FQGNSA. CD4+ cell separation produced CD45RA+ naive and CD45RA-negative memory subsets. TCRdb's copy holds only in-frame clones and misses some; the assay was immunoSEQ multiplex PCR. The data show a few million clones, around 90% seen once. These data come from a study of shared clonotypes between healthy human individuals. Study-level findings and limits: Rarefaction analysis demonstrated incomplete sorted-subset sequencing notwithstanding large depth.

The gene calls are TRBV7-2 and TRBJ2-1, with 9 positions matching TRBD1. Sample: naive CD4+ T cells sorted from blood. As to subset: CD45RA+ positively selected. The sequence was collected from a man younger than 35 in good health. The CDR3: CASSSDRGPYNEQFF. As DNA, the CDR3 is TGTGCCAGCAGCTCGGACAGGGGCCCCTACAATGAGCAGTTCTTC.